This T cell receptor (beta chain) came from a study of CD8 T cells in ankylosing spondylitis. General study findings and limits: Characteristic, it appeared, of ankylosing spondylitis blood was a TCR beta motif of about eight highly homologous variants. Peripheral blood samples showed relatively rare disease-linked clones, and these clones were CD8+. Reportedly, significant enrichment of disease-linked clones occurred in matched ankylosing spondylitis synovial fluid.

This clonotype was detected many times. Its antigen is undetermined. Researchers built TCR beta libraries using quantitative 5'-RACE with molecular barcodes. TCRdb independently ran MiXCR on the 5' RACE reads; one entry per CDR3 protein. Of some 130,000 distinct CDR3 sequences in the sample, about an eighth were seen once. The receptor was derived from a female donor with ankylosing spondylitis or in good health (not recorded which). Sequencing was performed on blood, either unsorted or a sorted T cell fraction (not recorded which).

The CDR3 DNA follows: TGTGCCAGTGCGACAGGGGGGGCTCCCGAGCAGTACTTC. This encodes CASATGGAPEQYF. The gene calls are TRBV7-8 and TRBJ2-7, with TRBD1 matching over 9 bases. The CDR3 spans 13 residues. Germline V gene data show CDR1 as SGHVS and CDR2 as FQNEAQ. V dropped 9 bases and J dropped 6; count of bases not matched to a gene: 9.